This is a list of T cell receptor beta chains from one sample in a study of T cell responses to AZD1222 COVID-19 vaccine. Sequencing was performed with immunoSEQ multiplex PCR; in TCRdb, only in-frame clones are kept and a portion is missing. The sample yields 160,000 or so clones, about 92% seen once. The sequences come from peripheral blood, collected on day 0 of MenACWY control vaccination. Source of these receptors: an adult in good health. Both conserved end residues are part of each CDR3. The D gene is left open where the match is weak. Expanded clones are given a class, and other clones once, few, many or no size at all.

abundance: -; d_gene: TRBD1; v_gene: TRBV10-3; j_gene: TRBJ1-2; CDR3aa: CAISTGTGNYGYTF; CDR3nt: TGTGCCATCAGCACCGGGACAGGGAACTATGGCTACACCTTC
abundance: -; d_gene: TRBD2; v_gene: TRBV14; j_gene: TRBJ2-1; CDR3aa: CASSLWGGSSYNEQFF; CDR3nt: TGTGCCAGCAGCCTCTGGGGCGGGAGCTCCTACAATGAGCAGTTCTTC
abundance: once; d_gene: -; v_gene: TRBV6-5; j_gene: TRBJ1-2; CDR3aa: CASSYEGEATGYTF; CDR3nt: TGTGCCAGCAGTTACGAAGGGGAAGCGACGGGCTACACCTTC
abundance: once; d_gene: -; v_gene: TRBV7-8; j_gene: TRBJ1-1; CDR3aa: CASSFGILNTEAFF; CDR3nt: TGTGCCAGCAGCTTCGGTATACTGAACACTGAAGCTTTCTTT
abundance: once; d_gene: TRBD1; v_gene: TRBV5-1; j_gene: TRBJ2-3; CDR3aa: CASSLDGTGFTDTQYF; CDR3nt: TGCGCCAGCAGCTTGGACGGGACAGGGTTCACAGATACGCAGTATTTT
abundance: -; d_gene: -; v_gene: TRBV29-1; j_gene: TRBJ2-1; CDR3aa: CSVPKTGDEQFF; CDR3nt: TGCAGCGTCCCCAAGACAGGTGATGAGCAGTTCTTC
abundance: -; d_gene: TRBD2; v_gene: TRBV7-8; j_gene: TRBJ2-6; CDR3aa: CASSLVRLAGDGANVLTF; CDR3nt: TGTGCCAGCAGCTTAGTGCGGCTAGCGGGAGATGGGGCCAACGTCCTGACTTTC
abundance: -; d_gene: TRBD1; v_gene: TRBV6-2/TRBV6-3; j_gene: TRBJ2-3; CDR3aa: CASSDWTGGLSTDTQYF; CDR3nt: TGTGCCAGCAGTGACTGGACAGGGGGTCTTTCTACAGATACGCAGTATTTT
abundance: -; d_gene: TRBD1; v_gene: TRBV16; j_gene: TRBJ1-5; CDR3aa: CASSQSGGGTGDQPQHF; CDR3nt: TGTGCCAGCAGCCAATCCGGTGGCGGGACAGGGGACCAGCCCCAGCATTTT
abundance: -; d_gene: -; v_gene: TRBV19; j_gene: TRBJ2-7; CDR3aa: CASSTHLEQYF; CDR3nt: TGTGCCAGTAGTACTCATCTGGAGCAGTACTTC
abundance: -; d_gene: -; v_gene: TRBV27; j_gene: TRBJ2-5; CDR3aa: CASSLIASGGQETQYF; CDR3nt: TGTGCCAGCAGTCTGATTGCTTCTGGGGGCCAAGAGACCCAGTACTTC
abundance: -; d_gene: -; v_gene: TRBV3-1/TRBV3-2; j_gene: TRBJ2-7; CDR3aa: CASSQDWTDPYEQYF; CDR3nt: TGTGCCAGCAGCCAAGATTGGACAGACCCCTACGAGCAGTACTTC
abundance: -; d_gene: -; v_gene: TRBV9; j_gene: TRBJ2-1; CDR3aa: CASSDGPHNEQFF; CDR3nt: TGTGCCAGCAGCGATGGACCCCACAATGAGCAGTTCTTC
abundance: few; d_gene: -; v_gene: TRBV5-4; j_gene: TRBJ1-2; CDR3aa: CASSLDTGRGYTF; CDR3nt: TGTGCCAGCAGCTTGGATACAGGTCGCGGCTACACCTTC
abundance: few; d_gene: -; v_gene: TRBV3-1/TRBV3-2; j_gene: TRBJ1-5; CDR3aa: CASSQSVGYNQPQHF; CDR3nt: TGTGCCAGCAGCCAATCAGTCGGTTACAATCAGCCCCAGCATTTT
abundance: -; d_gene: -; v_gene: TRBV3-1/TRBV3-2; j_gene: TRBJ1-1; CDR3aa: CASSQSGLHTEAFF; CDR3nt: TGTGCCAGCAGCCAGAGTGGACTGCACACTGAAGCTTTCTTT